Listed below are T cell receptor beta chains from one sample, sequenced in a study of patients and donors after allogeneic stem cell transplantation. TCRdb ran MiXCR on the RT-PCR reads and lists one entry per CDR3 protein. Of approximately 160,000 distinct CDR3 sequences listed, 30% are singletons. The material sequenced was blood, either unsorted or a sorted T cell fraction (not recorded which). The receptors derive from a human donor who was either an allogeneic HSCT recipient or a stem cell or donor lymphocyte infusion donor (not recorded which). It is not recorded whose cells these are; they may come from a transplant donor. The conserved cysteine and the conserved F or W are not part of the CDR3 here. A row's size may be missing; if present it is once, few, many or a size class.

V gene,clone size,J gene,CDR3 protein
TRBV27,few,TRBJ2-2,ASSLSLTGTGELF
TRBV7-2,few,TRBJ1-6,ASSLSQAYNSPLH
TRBV7-2,many,TRBJ1-6,ASSSRSPLH
TRBV20-1,few,TRBJ2-3,SAPRSLSTDTQY
TRBV7-9,NA,TRBJ2-3,ASSLEVQY
TRBV20-1,few,TRBJ1-2,SARPSSNYGYT
TRBV2,many,TRBJ1-6,ASGDNEHSPLH
TRBV20-1,NA,TRBJ1-2,SADGTGGGLGNGYT
TRBV6-4,few,TRBJ2-1,ASSALAGTYNEQF
TRBV29-1,NA,TRBJ2-1,SAQLAGDEQF